These 9 T cell receptor beta chains were sequenced from one sample in a study of blood T cell repertoires in COVID-19. Repertoires were generated with immunoSEQ multiplex PCR, while TCRdb's copy carries only in-frame clones and drops some. The sample yields around 200,000 clones, under 90% seen once. The material sequenced was peripheral blood. The receptors originated from a person aged 65-85 years with COVID-19, enrolled during active disease.

The gene calls are TRBV14 and TRBJ2-1; 12 bases map to TRBD2. V dropped 2 bases and J dropped 9; count of bases not matched to a gene: 5. The germline CDR1 and CDR2 sequences are SGHDN and FVKESK. This CDR3 is 15 amino acids long. The DNA of the CDR3 is TGTGCCAGCAGCCAAAGACTAGCGGGAGCGGGTGAGCAGTTCTTC. Protein: CASSQRLAGAGEQFF.

J is TRBJ2-6 and V is TRBV3-1 (or the pseudogene TRBV3-2); possible D gene TRBD1, 6 bases. CDR1 LGHDT and CDR2 YNNKEL come from the germline V gene (reference sequence). V was pared by 3 bases and J by 1 base, with 10 bases between. The CDR3 extends over 16 amino acids. The CDR3 here is CASSQSRGSGANVLTF. The DNA for the CDR3 is TGTGCCAGCAGCCAGTCCAGGGGATCTGGGGCCAACGTCCTGACTTTC.

V is TRBV18 and J is TRBJ2-7, with D maybe TRBD1 (6 bases). The germline V and J ends were trimmed by 3 bases and 2 bases, with 11 bases remaining between them. The CDR3 is 14 amino acids. The germline V gene encodes CDR1 KGHSH and CDR2 LQKENI. The CDR3 spells CASSPKQGAYEQYF. Here the CDR3 DNA reads TGTGCCAGCTCACCTAAACAGGGCGCCTACGAGCAGTACTTC.

This chain connects TRBV7-3 to TRBJ2-7, with 7 bases fitting TRBD1. CDR1 and CDR2 (germline): SGHTA, FQGTGA. This CDR3 has 14 amino acids. After removal of 5 bases from V and 8 bases from J, the junction contained 12 bases not matched to a gene. The CDR3 sequence is CASSIGDSRDQQYF. CDR3 bases: TGTGCCAGCAGCATCGGGGACAGCCGGGATCAGCAGTACTTC.

V gene TRBV29-1 combines with J gene TRBJ2-7, with D hard to call. Germline V gene lookup returns CDR1 SQVTM and CDR2 ANQGSEA. Trimming took off 1 base at V and 5 bases at J, with 9 bases between the two ends. The CDR3 runs to 12 residues. In DNA form, the CDR3 reads TGCAGCGTTGAAGGGTATTCGGACGAGCAGTACTTC. Protein: CSVEGYSDEQYF.

The J gene is TRBJ1-5, the V gene TRBV7-8; no definite D call. Germline assignment: CDR1 SGHVS and CDR2 FQNEAQ. The V and J ends lost 0 bases and 4 bases respectively, with 10 bases between them. CDR3 length: 15 residues. DNA of the CDR3: TGTGCCAGCAGCTTAGCTCCGAGTCGGAATCAGCCCCAGCATTTT. It translates to CASSLAPSRNQPQHF.

This chain links TRBV5-1 with TRBJ1-1; D unresolved. Trimming left V 1 base short and J 4 bases short, with 11 bases between. CDR3 size: 14 residues. CDR1 is SGHRS, CDR2 YFSETQ, per germline. CDR3 nucleotides: TGCGCCAGCAGCTTGACAGATGATCCCACTGAAGCTTTCTTT. Amino acids: CASSLTDDPTEAFF.

The J gene is TRBJ1-2, the V gene TRBV11-2; 7 nucleotides match TRBD1. Germline V gives CDR1 SGHAT, CDR2 FQNNGV. This CDR3 is 14 amino acids long. After removal of 2 bases from V and 8 bases from J, the junction contained 8 bases not matched to a gene. This CDR3 reads CASSLSGGTSGYTF. The DNA of the CDR3 is TGTGCCAGCAGCTTATCAGGGGGGACTTCAGGCTACACCTTC.

This rearrangement joins TRBV7-2 to TRBJ1-2, with D possibly being TRBD1 (5 bases). The V end was cut by 3 bases, the J end by 14 bases, with 19 bases between. Germline-derived CDR1 and CDR2 are SGHTA and FQGNSA. The CDR3 extends over 13 amino acids. The CDR3 bases are TGTGCCAGCAGCTTCGGGGCAGGCGGGGATCGGACCTTC. Its translation: CASSFGAGGDRTF.